This T cell receptor (beta chain) was observed in a study of T cell responses to AZD1222 COVID-19 vaccine. General study results and limits: Repertoire collection took place solely once the T cell response had peaked.

This table comes from immunoSEQ multiplex PCR, and its TCRdb copy is limited to in-frame clones, with some not included. The sample lists under 130,000 clones; roughly 90% were seen once. With respect to this clone: The antigen is unknown.

Per the germline V gene, CDR1 is MNHEY and CDR2 is SVGAGI. Trimming cost V 7 bases and J 7 bases; bases outside gene matches: 9. The CDR3 runs to 13 residues. The chain recombines TRBV6-5 with TRBJ1-2, with 7 bases lining up with TRBD1. The specimen was peripheral blood, collected on day 0 of AZD1222 vaccination. This sequence originates from an adult in good health. The CDR3 region has the DNA TGTGCCAGCAAGACAACAGGGGAAGCTGGCTACACCTTC. It translates to CASKTTGEAGYTF.